These 3 T cell receptor beta chains came from one sample sequenced in a study of OX40 agonist ivuxolimab in advanced cancers. Only in-frame clones appear in the TCRdb table, and some are missing; sequencing was by immunoSEQ multiplex PCR. The profile shows approximately 82,000 clones, 87% of them singletons. Source: CD4+ or CD8+ T cells sorted from blood, taken in a trial of the OX40 agonist ivuxolimab. These receptors were obtained from an adult with an advanced solid tumor such as melanoma, head and neck, liver or kidney cancer.

The chain links TRBV6-1 to TRBJ1-2, with D possibly matching TRBD1 (6 bases). This CDR3 is built from 16 residues. Germline values: CDR1 MNHNS, CDR2 SASEGT. V was pared by 1 base and J by 5 bases, with 17 bases between. CDR3 nucleotide sequence: TGTGCCAGCAGTGAAGATGGCGTTGGGGGCTGGTATGGCTACACCTTC. Translation gives CASSEDGVGGWYGYTF.

The chain couples TRBV29-1 to TRBJ2-3; D may match TRBD1 or TRBD2 (6 bases each). The CDR3 length is 15 residues. V lost 7 bases, J lost 6 bases, and 23 bases lay in between. Looked up from germline, CDR1 is SQVTM and CDR2 is ANQGSEA. Here the CDR3 DNA reads TGCAGCGCCCCGGGGGCCCTACAGGGTTCGGATACGCAGTATTTT. Protein: CSAPGALQGSDTQYF.

The CDR3 is CASKGVAEKLFF. The CDR3 nucleotides read TGTGCCAGTAAGGGGGTTGCTGAAAAACTGTTTTTT. The chain uses TRBV28 and TRBJ1-4, with D tentatively TRBD1 (6 bases). Germline loops: CDR1 MDHEN, CDR2 SYDVKM. CDR3 length equals 12 residues. V lost 9 bases to trimming and J lost 7 bases, with 12 bases between them.